This is a list of T cell receptor beta chains from one sample in a study of control samples from healthy donors and cancer patients. The data were produced by immunoSEQ multiplex PCR, yet TCRdb's version contains in-frame clones alone and is incomplete. Of 75,000 to 95,000 clones listed, roughly nine tenths are singletons. Sequencing was performed on blood. The receptors were sampled from a woman in her late teens or twenties in good health. The CDR3 runs from the conserved cysteine through the conserved F or W. The order of the fields is V gene, CDR3 length, clone size, J gene, D gene, CDR3 protein, CDR3 DNA. D genes are given only for firm matches. Clone size is stated in some rows and not others, as once, few, many or a class when expanded.

v_call: TRBV28
cdr3_length: 15
clone_size: once
j_call: TRBJ1-5
d_call: -
cdr3_aa: CASSFGRGGNQPQHF
cdr3_nt: TGTGCCAGCAGTTTTGGTAGGGGAGGTAATCAGCCCCAGCATTTT

v_call: TRBV18
cdr3_length: 16
clone_size: -
j_call: TRBJ1-2
d_call: -
cdr3_aa: CASSPQNPGSGYGYTF
cdr3_nt: TGTGCCAGCTCACCCCAGAACCCGGGATCCGGGTATGGCTACACCTTC

v_call: TRBV11-2
cdr3_length: 13
clone_size: -
j_call: TRBJ1-2
d_call: -
cdr3_aa: CASSSGPYYGYTF
cdr3_nt: TGTGCCAGCAGCTCCGGACCGTACTATGGCTACACCTTC

v_call: TRBV6-5
cdr3_length: 15
clone_size: once
j_call: TRBJ1-2
d_call: -
cdr3_aa: CASNHVAGRQYGYTF
cdr3_nt: TGTGCCAGCAACCACGTGGCAGGACGCCAATATGGCTACACCTTC

v_call: TRBV6-1
cdr3_length: 14
clone_size: -
j_call: TRBJ1-2
d_call: -
cdr3_aa: CASSERGGSYGYTF
cdr3_nt: TGTGCCAGCAGTGAAAGGGGCGGTAGCTATGGCTACACCTTC

v_call: TRBV7-9
cdr3_length: 13
clone_size: -
j_call: TRBJ2-1
d_call: -
cdr3_aa: CASSFEEGDEQFF
cdr3_nt: TGTGCCAGCAGCTTCGAAGAGGGGGATGAGCAGTTCTTC

v_call: TRBV2
cdr3_length: 14
clone_size: -
j_call: TRBJ2-1
d_call: -
cdr3_aa: CASSEFSGDNEQFF
cdr3_nt: TGTGCCAGCAGTGAGTTTTCGGGGGACAATGAGCAGTTCTTC

v_call: TRBV10-3
cdr3_length: 17
clone_size: -
j_call: TRBJ2-3
d_call: TRBD2
cdr3_aa: CAILERTSGGSTDTQYF
cdr3_nt: TGTGCCATCCTCGAGAGGACTAGCGGGGGTAGCACAGATACGCAGTATTTT

v_call: TRBV2
cdr3_length: 14
clone_size: -
j_call: TRBJ1-1
d_call: -
cdr3_aa: CASSWDSRTTEAFF
cdr3_nt: TGTGCCAGCAGTTGGGACTCCCGGACCACTGAAGCTTTCTTT

v_call: TRBV9
cdr3_length: 17
clone_size: -
j_call: TRBJ1-3
d_call: -
cdr3_aa: CASSARVNSGPGNTIYF
cdr3_nt: TGTGCCAGCAGCGCCCGGGTCAACTCTGGACCTGGAAACACCATATATTTT

v_call: TRBV6-5
cdr3_length: 14
clone_size: -
j_call: TRBJ2-5
d_call: TRBD2
cdr3_aa: CASRIAASGGTQYF
cdr3_nt: TGTGCCAGCAGAATAGCGGCTAGCGGGGGGACCCAGTACTTC

v_call: TRBV2
cdr3_length: 15
clone_size: -
j_call: TRBJ2-1
d_call: TRBD2
cdr3_aa: CASMGLAVTFNEQFF
cdr3_nt: TGTGCCAGCATGGGACTAGCGGTGACTTTCAATGAGCAGTTCTTC

v_call: TRBV2
cdr3_length: 14
clone_size: -
j_call: TRBJ1-2
d_call: -
cdr3_aa: CASHRGEPPYGYTF
cdr3_nt: TGTGCCAGCCATAGAGGAGAGCCCCCATATGGCTACACCTTC

v_call: TRBV12-5
cdr3_length: 16
clone_size: -
j_call: TRBJ2-5
d_call: -
cdr3_aa: CARGRSKGENQETQYF
cdr3_nt: TGTGCTAGGGGGAGGTCTAAGGGGGAGAATCAAGAGACCCAGTACTTC

v_call: TRBV2
cdr3_length: 17
clone_size: once
j_call: TRBJ1-2
d_call: TRBD1
cdr3_aa: CASSPMTGQGVSYGYTF
cdr3_nt: TGTGCCAGCAGTCCTATGACCGGACAGGGGGTTAGCTATGGCTACACCTTC

v_call: TRBV4-1
cdr3_length: 16
clone_size: -
j_call: TRBJ2-3
d_call: TRBD2
cdr3_aa: CASSQRGLDSTDTQYF
cdr3_nt: TGCGCCAGCAGCCAAAGGGGACTAGATAGCACAGATACGCAGTATTTT

v_call: TRBV2
cdr3_length: 16
clone_size: -
j_call: TRBJ2-2
d_call: -
cdr3_aa: CASSQLLGSLSGELFF
cdr3_nt: TGTGCCAGCAGTCAACTACTGGGCTCTTTATCCGGGGAGCTGTTTTTT

v_call: TRBV19
cdr3_length: 12
clone_size: -
j_call: TRBJ1-5
d_call: -
cdr3_aa: CASSLLGGPQHF
cdr3_nt: TGTGCCAGTTCCCTGCTCGGTGGGCCCCAGCATTTT

v_call: TRBV9
cdr3_length: 19
clone_size: -
j_call: TRBJ2-6
d_call: TRBD1
cdr3_aa: CASSLERTGGRTGANVLTF
cdr3_nt: TGTGCCAGCAGCCTAGAAAGAACAGGGGGGCGAACTGGGGCCAACGTCCTGACTTTC

v_call: TRBV6-1
cdr3_length: 16
clone_size: -
j_call: TRBJ1-2
d_call: TRBD1
cdr3_aa: CASSDDPDRAGDGYTF
cdr3_nt: TGTGCCAGCAGTGACGACCCAGACAGGGCAGGAGATGGCTACACCTTC

v_call: TRBV6-6
cdr3_length: 15
clone_size: -
j_call: TRBJ1-2
d_call: -
cdr3_aa: CASTEYRDGNYGYTF
cdr3_nt: TGTGCCAGCACCGAATACAGGGACGGTAACTATGGCTACACCTTC

v_call: TRBV5-1
cdr3_length: 15
clone_size: once
j_call: TRBJ1-5
d_call: -
cdr3_aa: CASSTAPGGNQPQHF
cdr3_nt: TGCGCCAGCAGCACTGCTCCGGGAGGCAATCAGCCCCAGCATTTT

v_call: TRBV20-1
cdr3_length: 10
clone_size: few
j_call: TRBJ2-7
d_call: -
cdr3_aa: CSAGEYEQYF
cdr3_nt: TGCAGTGCCGGCGAATACGAGCAGTACTTC

v_call: TRBV6-5
cdr3_length: 15
clone_size: once
j_call: TRBJ2-7
d_call: -
cdr3_aa: CASSYRGTGSYEQYF
cdr3_nt: TGTGCCAGCAGTTACCGTGGGACGGGCTCCTACGAGCAGTACTTC

v_call: TRBV6-5
cdr3_length: 14
clone_size: -
j_call: TRBJ1-6
d_call: -
cdr3_aa: CASSYWQGNSPLHF
cdr3_nt: TGTGCCAGCAGTTACTGGCAGGGCAATTCACCCCTCCACTTT

v_call: TRBV7-9
cdr3_length: 15
clone_size: -
j_call: TRBJ2-7
d_call: -
cdr3_aa: CASSLVGTISYEQYF
cdr3_nt: TGTGCCAGCAGCTTAGTTGGGACCATCTCCTACGAGCAGTACTTC

v_call: TRBV29-1
cdr3_length: 14
clone_size: few
j_call: TRBJ1-2
d_call: TRBD1
cdr3_aa: CSVERDRDNYGYTF
cdr3_nt: TGCAGCGTTGAAAGGGACAGAGATAACTATGGCTACACCTTC

v_call: TRBV5-5
cdr3_length: 15
clone_size: -
j_call: TRBJ2-7
d_call: -
cdr3_aa: CASSLGGTRTYEQYF
cdr3_nt: TGTGCCAGCAGCTTGGGTGGTACCAGAACCTACGAGCAGTACTTC

v_call: TRBV12-3/TRBV12-4
cdr3_length: 11
clone_size: -
j_call: TRBJ2-7
d_call: -
cdr3_aa: CASSTLYEQYF
cdr3_nt: TGTGCCAGCAGCACCCTCTACGAGCAGTACTTC

v_call: TRBV11-2
cdr3_length: 12
clone_size: -
j_call: TRBJ1-2
d_call: -
cdr3_aa: CASSFPGSGYTF
cdr3_nt: TGTGCCAGCAGCTTCCCAGGGAGCGGCTACACCTTC

v_call: TRBV5-5
cdr3_length: 15
clone_size: few
j_call: TRBJ1-4
d_call: -
cdr3_aa: CASSLAATTNEKLFF
cdr3_nt: TGTGCCAGCAGCTTGGCCGCGACAACTAATGAAAAACTGTTTTTT

v_call: TRBV5-1
cdr3_length: 15
clone_size: -
j_call: TRBJ1-5
d_call: -
cdr3_aa: CASREGGDRNQPQHF
cdr3_nt: TGCGCCAGCAGGGAGGGGGGCGATCGCAATCAGCCCCAGCATTTT

v_call: TRBV10-3
cdr3_length: 15
clone_size: -
j_call: TRBJ2-1
d_call: -
cdr3_aa: CAISDGQGSYNEQFF
cdr3_nt: TGTGCCATCAGTGACGGGCAGGGTTCCTACAATGAGCAGTTCTTC

v_call: TRBV6-2/TRBV6-3
cdr3_length: 15
clone_size: -
j_call: TRBJ1-1
d_call: -
cdr3_aa: CASSLFTGPNTEAFF
cdr3_nt: TGTGCCAGCAGTCTATTTACAGGCCCGAACACTGAAGCTTTCTTT

v_call: TRBV6-4
cdr3_length: 15
clone_size: -
j_call: TRBJ2-3
d_call: TRBD2
cdr3_aa: CATIRAGGPADTQYF
cdr3_nt: TGTGCCACCATCAGAGCGGGGGGGCCTGCAGATACGCAGTATTTT

v_call: TRBV19
cdr3_length: 17
clone_size: -
j_call: TRBJ2-1
d_call: TRBD2
cdr3_aa: CASSPTGLAGSYNEQFF
cdr3_nt: TGTGCCAGTAGTCCGACGGGACTAGCGGGCTCCTACAATGAGCAGTTCTTC

v_call: TRBV3-1/TRBV3-2
cdr3_length: 13
clone_size: -
j_call: TRBJ1-1
d_call: -
cdr3_aa: CASSREGSNEAFF
cdr3_nt: TGTGCCAGCAGCCGAGAGGGGAGTAATGAAGCTTTCTTT

v_call: TRBV6-5
cdr3_length: 16
clone_size: -
j_call: TRBJ2-3
d_call: -
cdr3_aa: CASSYSTRGGTDTQYF
cdr3_nt: TGTGCCAGCAGTTACTCGACGAGGGGGGGCACAGATACGCAGTATTTT

v_call: TRBV9
cdr3_length: 16
clone_size: -
j_call: TRBJ2-3
d_call: TRBD2
cdr3_aa: CASSLGLAGPIDTQYF
cdr3_nt: TGTGCCAGCAGCCTGGGACTAGCGGGCCCCATAGATACGCAGTATTTT

v_call: TRBV11-3
cdr3_length: 15
clone_size: -
j_call: TRBJ2-5
d_call: TRBD1
cdr3_aa: CASSLGTGGAETQYF
cdr3_nt: TGTGCCAGCAGCTTGGGGACAGGGGGCGCAGAGACCCAGTACTTC

v_call: TRBV6-5
cdr3_length: 13
clone_size: -
j_call: TRBJ1-2
d_call: -
cdr3_aa: CASSFDRIYGYTF
cdr3_nt: TGTGCCAGCAGCTTCGACCGTATCTATGGCTACACCTTC

v_call: TRBV18
cdr3_length: 18
clone_size: -
j_call: TRBJ1-1
d_call: TRBD1
cdr3_aa: CASSQTPGQGGWSTEAFF
cdr3_nt: TGTGCCAGCTCCCAGACTCCGGGACAGGGGGGTTGGAGCACTGAAGCTTTCTTT

v_call: TRBV5-1
cdr3_length: 12
clone_size: -
j_call: TRBJ1-4
d_call: -
cdr3_aa: CASRGADEKLFF
cdr3_nt: TGCGCCAGCCGGGGAGCCGATGAAAAACTGTTTTTT

v_call: TRBV7-8
cdr3_length: 15
clone_size: -
j_call: TRBJ2-7
d_call: -
cdr3_aa: CASSLGSGSGHEQYF
cdr3_nt: TGTGCCAGCAGCTTAGGTTCAGGGTCGGGGCACGAGCAGTACTTC

v_call: TRBV10-3
cdr3_length: 16
clone_size: -
j_call: TRBJ2-1
d_call: -
cdr3_aa: CAIRSVGGGGDGEQFF
cdr3_nt: TGTGCCATCAGATCGGTGGGTGGAGGGGGGGATGGTGAGCAGTTCTTC